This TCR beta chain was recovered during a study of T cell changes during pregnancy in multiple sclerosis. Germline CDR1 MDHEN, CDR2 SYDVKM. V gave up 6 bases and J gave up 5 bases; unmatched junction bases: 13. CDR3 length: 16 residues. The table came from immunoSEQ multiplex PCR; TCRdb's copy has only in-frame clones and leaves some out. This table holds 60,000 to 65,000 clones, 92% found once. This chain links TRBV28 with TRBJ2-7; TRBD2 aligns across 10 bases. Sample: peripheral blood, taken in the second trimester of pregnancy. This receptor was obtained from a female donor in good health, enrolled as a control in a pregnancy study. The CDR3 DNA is TGTGCCAGCAGCCGTATAGCGGGAGGATCCCTCGACGAGCAGTACTTC. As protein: CASSRIAGGSLDEQYF.